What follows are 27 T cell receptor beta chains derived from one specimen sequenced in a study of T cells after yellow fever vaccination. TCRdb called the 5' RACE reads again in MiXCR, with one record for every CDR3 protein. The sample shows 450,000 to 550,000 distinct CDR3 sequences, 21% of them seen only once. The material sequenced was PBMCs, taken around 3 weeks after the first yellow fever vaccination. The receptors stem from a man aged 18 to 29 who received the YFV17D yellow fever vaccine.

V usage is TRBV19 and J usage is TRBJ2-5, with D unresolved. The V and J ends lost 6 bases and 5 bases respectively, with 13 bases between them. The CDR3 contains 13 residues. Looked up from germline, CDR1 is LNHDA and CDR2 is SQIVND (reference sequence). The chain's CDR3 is CASRARARETQYF. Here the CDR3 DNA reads TGTGCCAGTAGAGCTAGGGCCCGGGAGACCCAGTACTTC. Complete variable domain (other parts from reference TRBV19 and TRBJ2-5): DGGITQSPKYLFRKEGQNVTLSCEQNLNHDAMYWYRQDPGQGLRLIYYSQIVNDFQKGDIAEGYSVSREKKESFPLTVTSAQKNPTAFYLCASRARARETQYFGPGTRLLVL.

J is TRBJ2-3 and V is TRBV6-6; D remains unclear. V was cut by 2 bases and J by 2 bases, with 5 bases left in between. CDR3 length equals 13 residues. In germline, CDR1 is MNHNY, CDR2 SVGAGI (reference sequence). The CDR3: CASSYRYTDTQYF. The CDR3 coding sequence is TGTGCCAGCAGTTACAGGTACACAGATACGCAGTATTTT.

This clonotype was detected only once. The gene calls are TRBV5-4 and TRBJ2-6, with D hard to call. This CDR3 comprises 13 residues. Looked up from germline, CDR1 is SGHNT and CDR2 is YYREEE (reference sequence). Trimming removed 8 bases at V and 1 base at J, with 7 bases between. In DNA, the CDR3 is TGTGCCAGTCAGCGATCTGGGGCCAACGTCCTGACTTTC. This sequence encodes CASQRSGANVLTF. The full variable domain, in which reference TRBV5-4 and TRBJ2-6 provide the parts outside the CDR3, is ETGVTQSPTHLIKTRGQQVTLRCSSQSGHNTVSWYQQALGQGPQFIFQYYREEENGRGNFPPRFSGLQFPNYSSELNVNALELDDSALYLCASQRSGANVLTFGAGSRLTVL.

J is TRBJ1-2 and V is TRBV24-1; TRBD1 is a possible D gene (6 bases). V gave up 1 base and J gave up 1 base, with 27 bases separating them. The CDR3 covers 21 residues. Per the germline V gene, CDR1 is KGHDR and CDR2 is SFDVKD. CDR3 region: CATSDFPPRELGGGSNYGYTF. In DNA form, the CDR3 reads TGTGCCACCAGTGATTTTCCCCCCCGGGAGTTGGGGGGCGGGAGTAACTATGGCTACACCTTC.

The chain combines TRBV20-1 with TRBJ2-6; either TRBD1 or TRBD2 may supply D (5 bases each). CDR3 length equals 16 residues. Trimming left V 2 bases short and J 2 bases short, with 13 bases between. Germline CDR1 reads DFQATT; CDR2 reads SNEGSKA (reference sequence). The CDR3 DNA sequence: TGCAGTGCTAGACCTCCTGGGGGTACTGGGGCCAACGTCCTGACTTTC. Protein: CSARPPGGTGANVLTF.

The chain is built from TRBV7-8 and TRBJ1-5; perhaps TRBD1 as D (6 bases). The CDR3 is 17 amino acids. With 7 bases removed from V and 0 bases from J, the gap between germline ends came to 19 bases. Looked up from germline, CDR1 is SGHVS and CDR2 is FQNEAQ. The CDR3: CASKEEAGTTSNQPQHF. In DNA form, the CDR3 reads TGTGCCAGCAAAGAAGAAGCCGGGACAACTAGCAATCAGCCCCAGCATTTT.

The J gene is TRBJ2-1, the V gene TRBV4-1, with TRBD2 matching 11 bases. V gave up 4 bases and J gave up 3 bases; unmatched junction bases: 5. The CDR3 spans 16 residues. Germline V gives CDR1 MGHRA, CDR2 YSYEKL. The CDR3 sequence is CASSRLLAGDYNEQFF. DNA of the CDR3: TGCGCCAGCAGCCGCCTACTAGCGGGGGACTACAATGAGCAGTTCTTC.

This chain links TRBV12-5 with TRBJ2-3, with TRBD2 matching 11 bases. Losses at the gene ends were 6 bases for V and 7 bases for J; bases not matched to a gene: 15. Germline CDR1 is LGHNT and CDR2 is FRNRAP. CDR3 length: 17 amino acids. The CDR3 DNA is TGTGCTAGTGGCCTCGATCCCCGACTAGCGGGGAGACATACGCAGTATTTT. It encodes CASGLDPRLAGRHTQYF.

The CDR3 here is CASSTRGGGTYEQYF. CDR3 in DNA: TGTGCCAGCAGCACAAGGGGAGGGGGCACATACGAGCAGTACTTC. The chain employs TRBV6-1 and TRBJ2-7; D is tentatively TRBD1 or TRBD2 (7 bases each). The germline V gene has CDR1 MNHNS and CDR2 SASEGT. This CDR3 comprises 15 residues. V was clipped by 6 bases and J by 4 bases, with 19 bases between them.

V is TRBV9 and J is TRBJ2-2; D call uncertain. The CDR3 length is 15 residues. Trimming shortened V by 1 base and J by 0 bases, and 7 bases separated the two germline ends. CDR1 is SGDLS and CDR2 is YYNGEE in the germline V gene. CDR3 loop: CASSVSQTNTGELFF. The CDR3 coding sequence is TGTGCCAGCAGCGTAAGCCAGACGAACACCGGGGAGCTGTTTTTT.

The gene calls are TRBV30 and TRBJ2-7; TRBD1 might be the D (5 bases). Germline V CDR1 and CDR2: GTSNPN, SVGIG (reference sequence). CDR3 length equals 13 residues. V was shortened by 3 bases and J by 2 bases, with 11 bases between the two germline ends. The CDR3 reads CAWRKQGTYEQYF. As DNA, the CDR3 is TGTGCCTGGAGGAAGCAGGGAACCTACGAGCAGTACTTC.

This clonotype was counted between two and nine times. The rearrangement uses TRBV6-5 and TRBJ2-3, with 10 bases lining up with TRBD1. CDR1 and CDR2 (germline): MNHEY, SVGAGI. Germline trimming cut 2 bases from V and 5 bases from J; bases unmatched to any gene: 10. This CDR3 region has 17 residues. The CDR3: CASSYIGTGEEKDTQYF. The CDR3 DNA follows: TGTGCCAGCAGTTACATTGGGACAGGGGAGGAAAAAGATACGCAGTATTTT.

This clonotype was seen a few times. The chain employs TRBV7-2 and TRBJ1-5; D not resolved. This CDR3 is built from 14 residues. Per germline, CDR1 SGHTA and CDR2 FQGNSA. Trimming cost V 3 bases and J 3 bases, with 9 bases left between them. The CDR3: CASSFATNNQPQHF. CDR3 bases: TGTGCCAGCAGCTTCGCCACTAACAATCAGCCCCAGCATTTT.

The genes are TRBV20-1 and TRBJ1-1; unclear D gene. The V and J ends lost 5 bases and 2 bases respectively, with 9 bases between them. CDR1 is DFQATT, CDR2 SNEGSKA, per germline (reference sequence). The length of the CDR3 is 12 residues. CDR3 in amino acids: CSAALGNTEAFF. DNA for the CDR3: TGCAGTGCTGCCCTCGGAAACACTGAAGCTTTCTTT.

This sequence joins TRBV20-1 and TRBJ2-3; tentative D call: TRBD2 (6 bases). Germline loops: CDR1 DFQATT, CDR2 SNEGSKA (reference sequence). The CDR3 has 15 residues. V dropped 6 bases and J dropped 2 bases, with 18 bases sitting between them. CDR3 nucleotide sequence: TGCAGTGCGCCTGCTAGCGAGACGACCACAGATACGCAGTATTTT. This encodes CSAPASETTTDTQYF.

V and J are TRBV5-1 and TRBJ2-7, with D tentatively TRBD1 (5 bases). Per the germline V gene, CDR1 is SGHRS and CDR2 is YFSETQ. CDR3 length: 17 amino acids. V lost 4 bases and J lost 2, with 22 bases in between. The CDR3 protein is CASSRNLTAPVAYEQYV. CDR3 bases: TGCGCCAGCAGCCGGAACCTGACAGCTCCGGTAGCCTACGAGCAGTACGTC.

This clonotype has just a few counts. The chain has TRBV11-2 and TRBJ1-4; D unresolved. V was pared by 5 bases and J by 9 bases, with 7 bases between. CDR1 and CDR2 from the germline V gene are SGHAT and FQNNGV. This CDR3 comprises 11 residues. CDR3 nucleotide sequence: TGTGCCAGCAGCCGAGATAAAAAACTGTTTTTT. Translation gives CASSRDKKLFF.

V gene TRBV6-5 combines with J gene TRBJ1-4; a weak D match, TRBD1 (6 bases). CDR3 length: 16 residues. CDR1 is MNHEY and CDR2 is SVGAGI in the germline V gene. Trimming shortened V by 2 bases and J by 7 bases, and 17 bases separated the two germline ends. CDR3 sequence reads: CASSYHGSGVGEKLFF. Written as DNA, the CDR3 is TGTGCCAGCAGTTACCATGGCTCAGGGGTTGGTGAAAAACTGTTTTTT.

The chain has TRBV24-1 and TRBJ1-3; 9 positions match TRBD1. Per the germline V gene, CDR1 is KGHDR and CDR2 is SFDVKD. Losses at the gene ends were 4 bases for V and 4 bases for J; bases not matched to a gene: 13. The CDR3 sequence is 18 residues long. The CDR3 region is CATSELRQGGLLGNTIYF. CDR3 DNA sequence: TGTGCCACCAGTGAACTTCGACAGGGGGGACTCCTAGGAAACACCATATATTTT.

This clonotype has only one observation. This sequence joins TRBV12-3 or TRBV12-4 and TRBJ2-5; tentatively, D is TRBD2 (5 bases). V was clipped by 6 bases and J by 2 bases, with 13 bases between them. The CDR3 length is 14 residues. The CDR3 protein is CASSRRVQQETQYF. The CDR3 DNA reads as TGTGCCAGCAGCCGGCGGGTCCAGCAAGAGACCCAGTACTTC.

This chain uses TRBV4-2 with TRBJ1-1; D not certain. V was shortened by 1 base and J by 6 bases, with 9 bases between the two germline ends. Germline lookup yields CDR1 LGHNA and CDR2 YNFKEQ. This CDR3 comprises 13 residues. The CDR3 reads CASSQVGVPEAFF. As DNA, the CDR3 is TGTGCCAGCAGCCAAGTCGGGGTCCCTGAAGCTTTCTTT.

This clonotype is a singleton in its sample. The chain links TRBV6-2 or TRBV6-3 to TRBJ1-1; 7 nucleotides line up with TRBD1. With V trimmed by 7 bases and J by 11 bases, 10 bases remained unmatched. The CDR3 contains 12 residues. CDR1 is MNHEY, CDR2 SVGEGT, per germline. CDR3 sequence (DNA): TGTGCCAGCAATAAAAACGACAGGGCGGCTTTCTTT. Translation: CASNKNDRAAFF.

As DNA, the CDR3 is TGTGCCAGCAGTGAATCTCAGGGGATCGGGCAAGTAAGTCAGCCCCAGCATTTT. This codes for CASSESQGIGQVSQPQHF. The rearrangement uses TRBV2 and TRBJ1-5; D is possibly TRBD1 (6 bases). With 2 bases removed from V and 6 bases from J, the gap between germline ends came to 23 bases. Germline CDR1 reads SNHLY; CDR2 reads FYNNEI. This CDR3 is built from 18 residues.

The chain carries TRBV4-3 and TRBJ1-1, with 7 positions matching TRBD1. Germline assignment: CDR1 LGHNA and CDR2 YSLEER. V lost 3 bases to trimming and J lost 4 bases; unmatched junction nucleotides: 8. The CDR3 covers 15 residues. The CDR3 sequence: CASSQDDRAGTEAFF. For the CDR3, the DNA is TGCGCCAGCAGCCAGGACGACAGGGCGGGCACTGAAGCTTTCTTT.

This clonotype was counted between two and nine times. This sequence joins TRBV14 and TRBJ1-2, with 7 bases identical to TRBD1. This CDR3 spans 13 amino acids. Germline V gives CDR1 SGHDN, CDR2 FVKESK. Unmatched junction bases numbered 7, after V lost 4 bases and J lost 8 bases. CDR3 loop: CASSRVQGLGYTF. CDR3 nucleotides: TGTGCCAGCAGCCGAGTACAGGGGCTCGGCTACACCTTC.

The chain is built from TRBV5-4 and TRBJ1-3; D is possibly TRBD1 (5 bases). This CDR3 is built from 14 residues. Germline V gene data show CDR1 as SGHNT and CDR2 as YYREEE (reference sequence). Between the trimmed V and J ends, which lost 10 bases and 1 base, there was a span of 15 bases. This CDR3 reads CALGTGGSGNTIYF. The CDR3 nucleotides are TGTGCCTTGGGAACAGGAGGATCTGGAAACACCATATATTTT.

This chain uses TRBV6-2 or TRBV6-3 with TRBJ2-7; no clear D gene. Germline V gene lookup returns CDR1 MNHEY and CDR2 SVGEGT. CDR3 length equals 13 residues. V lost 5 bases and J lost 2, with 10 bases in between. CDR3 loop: CASSHSTPYEQYV. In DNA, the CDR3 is TGTGCCAGCAGTCACAGTACTCCCTACGAGCAGTACGTC.